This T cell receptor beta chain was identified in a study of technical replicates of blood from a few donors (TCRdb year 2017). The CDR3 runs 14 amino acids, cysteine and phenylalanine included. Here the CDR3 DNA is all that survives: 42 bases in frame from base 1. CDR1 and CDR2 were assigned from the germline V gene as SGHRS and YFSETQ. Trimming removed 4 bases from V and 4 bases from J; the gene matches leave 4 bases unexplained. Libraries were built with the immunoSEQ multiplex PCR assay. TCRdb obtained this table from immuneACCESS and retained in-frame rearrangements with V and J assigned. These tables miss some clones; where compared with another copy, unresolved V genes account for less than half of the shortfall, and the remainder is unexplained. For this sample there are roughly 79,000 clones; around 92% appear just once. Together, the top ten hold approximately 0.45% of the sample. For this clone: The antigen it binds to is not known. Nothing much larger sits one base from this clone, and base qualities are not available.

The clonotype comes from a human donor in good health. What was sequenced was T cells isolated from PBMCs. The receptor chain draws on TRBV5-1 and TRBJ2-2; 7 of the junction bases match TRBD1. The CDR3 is CASSHGQVTGELFF. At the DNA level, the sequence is TGCGCCAGCAGCCACGGACAGGTCACCGGGGAGCTGTTTTTT.